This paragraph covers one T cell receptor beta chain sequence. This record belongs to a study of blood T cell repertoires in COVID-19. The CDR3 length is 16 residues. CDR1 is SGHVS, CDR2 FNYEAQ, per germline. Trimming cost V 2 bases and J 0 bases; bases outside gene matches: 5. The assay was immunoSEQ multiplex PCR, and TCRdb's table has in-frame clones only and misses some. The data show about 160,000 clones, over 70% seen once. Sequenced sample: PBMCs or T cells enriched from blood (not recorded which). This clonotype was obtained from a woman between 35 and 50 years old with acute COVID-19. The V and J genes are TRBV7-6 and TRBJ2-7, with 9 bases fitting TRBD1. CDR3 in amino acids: CASSLSGTGNSYEQYF. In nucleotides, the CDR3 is TGTGCCAGCAGCTTATCGGGGACAGGGAACTCCTACGAGCAGTACTTC.